The table lists the clone carrying this TCR beta chain with a few counts. Its antigen remains unidentified. A universal primer site arose from template switching, and cDNA bore unique molecular identifiers. TCRdb reprocessed the 5' RACE reads via MiXCR and lists one record per CDR3 protein. Of around 1.7 million distinct CDR3 sequences in the sample, around 29% were seen once. Everyone who gave samples was a healthy Caucasian. The sample originates from a study of identical twins. The CDR3 consists of 14 residues. Deletions cut 4 bases from V and 3 bases from J, with 12 bases between. The study's findings and limits: The analysis was cross-sectional rather than longitudinal within donors. Beta out-of-frame twin sharing showed a weaker excess.

The source is a newborn girl in good health. The gene calls are TRBV12-3 or TRBV12-4 and TRBJ2-5; tentative D call: TRBD1 (6 bases). The sequencing sample was made of cord blood. The CDR3 DNA is TGTGCCAGCAGTTCTAGCCCAGGGGAAGAGACCCAGTACTTC. Protein sequence: CASSSSPGEETQYF.